These T cell receptor beta chains were read from a single sample in a study of blood T cell repertoires in COVID-19. This table comes from immunoSEQ multiplex PCR, and its TCRdb copy is limited to in-frame clones, with some not included. The sample holds 470,000 or so clones, 80% to 90% seen once. Sequenced sample: peripheral blood. The receptors stem from a woman aged 25 to 45 with acute or convalescent COVID-19. Each CDR3 is given with its conserved first and last residue. The D gene is left open where the match is weak. Some rows have no size entry. The others give once, few or many, or a class for an expanded clone.

.	TRBV27	.	TRBJ2-3	CASSLQGYTDTQYF	TGTGCCAGCAGTTTACAGGGGTACACAGATACGCAGTATTTT
.	TRBV5-4	.	TRBJ2-2	CASSLEQGRTGELFF	TGTGCCAGCAGCTTGGAACAGGGCCGCACCGGGGAGCTGTTTTTT
once	TRBV18	TRBD1	TRBJ2-7	CASSPRVGTGSDEQYF	TGTGCCAGCTCACCACGGGTCGGGACAGGGTCTGACGAGCAGTACTTC
.	TRBV30	TRBD2	TRBJ2-3	CAWSVRAGYTDTQYF	TGTGCCTGGAGTGTAAGAGCGGGGTACACAGATACGCAGTATTTT
once	TRBV7-2	TRBD1	TRBJ1-5	CASSLDRTIGPQHF	TGTGCCAGCAGCTTGGACAGGACCATCGGGCCCCAGCATTTT
.	TRBV7-2	TRBD2	TRBJ2-7	CASSPDSASGEYEQYF	TGTGCCAGCAGCCCTGACTCAGCTAGCGGGGAGTACGAGCAGTACTTC
.	TRBV6-6	TRBD1	TRBJ2-2	CASSYEDRGATGELFF	TGTGCCAGCAGTTACGAGGACAGGGGCGCAACCGGGGAGCTGTTTTTT
.	TRBV2	TRBD2	TRBJ2-7	CASMGGLSSYEQYF	TGTGCCAGCATGGGGGGGTTGAGCTCCTACGAGCAGTACTTC
.	TRBV28	.	TRBJ2-4	CASSNMGLDIQYF	TGTGCCAGCAGCAACATGGGACTGGACATTCAGTACTTC
.	TRBV12-3/TRBV12-4	.	TRBJ1-1	CASSLAVNTEAFF	TGTGCCAGCAGTTTGGCGGTAAACACTGAAGCTTTCTTT
.	TRBV28	TRBD1	TRBJ1-4	CASSPGQGWAKLFF	TGTGCCAGCAGTCCCGGACAGGGATGGGCGAAACTGTTTTTT
.	TRBV6-1	.	TRBJ2-4	CASSGNTRGTKNIQYF	TGTGCCAGCAGTGGTAACACACGGGGGACCAAAAACATTCAGTACTTC
.	TRBV3-1/TRBV3-2	.	TRBJ2-5	CASSQSAYQETQYF	TGTGCCAGCAGCCAATCAGCGTACCAAGAGACCCAGTACTTC
.	TRBV9	TRBD1	TRBJ2-3	CASSAGDRGDADTQYF	TGTGCCAGCAGCGCCGGGGACAGGGGTGACGCAGATACGCAGTATTTT
.	TRBV4-1	.	TRBJ1-6	CASSPPSETPLHF	TGCGCCAGCAGCCCACCCTCAGAAACCCCCCTCCACTTT
.	TRBV4-2	.	TRBJ1-1	CASSQEPGAGIGNTEAFF	TGTGCCAGCAGCCAAGAACCCGGCGCGGGGATCGGGAACACTGAAGCTTTCTTT
.	TRBV29-1	.	TRBJ2-1	CSVFWGPSHPEYNEQFF	TGCAGCGTCTTCTGGGGGCCCTCCCACCCCGAATACAATGAGCAGTTCTTC
once	TRBV6-5	TRBD1	TRBJ1-2	CASRLTSTGPYGYTF	TGTGCCAGCAGACTTACCTCGACAGGGCCCTATGGCTACACCTTC
.	TRBV3-1/TRBV3-2	.	TRBJ1-1	CASSSRDKPGTEAFF	TGTGCCAGCAGCTCCCGGGACAAGCCCGGCACTGAAGCTTTCTTT
.	TRBV5-1	.	TRBJ2-5	CASSFLRPYRESQETQYF	TGCGCCAGCAGCTTTCTAAGGCCTTACAGGGAATCCCAAGAGACCCAGTACTTC
.	TRBV9	.	TRBJ1-5	CASSRTRDGDQPQHF	TGTGCCAGCAGCCGGACGCGGGACGGGGATCAGCCCCAGCATTTT
once	TRBV2	TRBD1	TRBJ2-1	CASSSGQGAAEQFF	TGTGCCAGCAGTTCGGGACAGGGGGCAGCTGAGCAGTTCTTC
.	TRBV19	TRBD2	TRBJ2-1	CASSRSSGGGYNEQFF	TGTGCCAGTAGTCGTAGTAGCGGGGGGGGCTACAATGAGCAGTTCTTC
.	TRBV7-6	.	TRBJ2-7	CASSLDPRGPYEQYF	TGTGCCAGCAGCTTAGATCCCAGGGGCCCCTACGAGCAGTACTTC
.	TRBV23-1	.	TRBJ2-1	CASSPPADTGLGFSNEQFF	TGCGCCAGCAGTCCTCCGGCGGACACAGGGCTAGGTTTTTCGAATGAGCAGTTCTTC
.	TRBV24-1	.	TRBJ2-3	CATSEAGSADTQYF	TGTGCCACCAGTGAGGCTGGGAGTGCAGATACGCAGTATTTT
.	TRBV3-1/TRBV3-2	TRBD2	TRBJ2-5	CASSQDRLASGGQETQYF	TGTGCCAGCAGCCAAGATCGTTTGGCTAGCGGGGGCCAAGAGACCCAGTACTTC
.	TRBV5-1	TRBD1	TRBJ1-2	CASSLTRGQGYGYTF	TGCGCCAGCAGCCTCACTCGGGGACAGGGCTATGGCTACACCTTC
.	TRBV30	TRBD1	TRBJ1-1	CAWSTGGLTEAFF	TGTGCCTGGAGTACAGGGGGGTTAACTGAAGCTTTCTTT
.	TRBV29-1	TRBD1	TRBJ2-2	CSVEVSQGAIGSGELFF	TGCAGCGTTGAGGTTTCACAGGGGGCAATAGGGTCCGGGGAGCTGTTTTTT
.	TRBV24-1	TRBD1	TRBJ2-2	CATSPVTGTANTGELFF	TGTGCCACCTCCCCCGTGACAGGGACAGCGAACACCGGGGAGCTGTTTTTT
.	TRBV7-9	TRBD1	TRBJ1-1	CASSFGTVNTEAFF	TGTGCCAGCAGCTTTGGGACAGTGAACACTGAAGCTTTCTTT
.	TRBV5-5	.	TRBJ2-5	CASNREFGVQTQYF	TGTGCCAGCAACAGGGAATTCGGGGTTCAGACCCAGTACTTC
.	TRBV5-1	TRBD1	TRBJ2-7	CASSLDATGGHEQYF	TGCGCCAGCAGCTTGGATGCGACAGGGGGCCACGAGCAGTACTTC
.	TRBV5-6	TRBD1	TRBJ1-5	CASSRTGQVQPQHF	TGTGCCAGCAGCCGGACAGGGCAAGTGCAGCCCCAGCATTTT
.	TRBV6-1	TRBD2	TRBJ2-5	CASSETSGARSQETQYF	TGTGCCAGCAGTGAAACTAGCGGGGCCCGTTCCCAAGAGACCCAGTACTTC
once	TRBV30	TRBD1	TRBJ1-2	CAWRGQGGQNYGYTF	TGTGCCTGGAGGGGACAGGGGGGACAAAACTATGGCTACACCTTC
.	TRBV3-1/TRBV3-2	TRBD1	TRBJ1-4	CASSPTTGVDEKLFF	TGTGCCAGCAGCCCTACGACAGGGGTTGATGAAAAACTGTTTTTT